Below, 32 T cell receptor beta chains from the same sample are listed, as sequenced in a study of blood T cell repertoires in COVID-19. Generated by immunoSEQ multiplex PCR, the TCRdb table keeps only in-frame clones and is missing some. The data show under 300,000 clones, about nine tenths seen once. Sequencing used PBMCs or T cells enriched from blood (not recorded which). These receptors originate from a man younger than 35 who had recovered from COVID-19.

The CDR3 loop reads CASSLGTSGPYEQYF. The CDR3, as DNA: TGTGCCAGCTCACTCGGGACTAGCGGCCCCTACGAGCAGTACTTC. V and J are TRBV18 and TRBJ2-7; TRBD2 matches at 11 bases. This CDR3 has 15 amino acids. The V gene's germline CDR1 is KGHSH and CDR2 LQKENI. V was clipped by 4 bases and J by 2 bases; unmatched bases: 4. The full variable domain, in which reference TRBV18 and TRBJ2-7 provide the parts outside the CDR3, is NAGVMQNPRHLVRRRGQEARLRCSPMKGHSHVYWYRQLPEEGLKFMVYLQKENIIDESGMPKERFSAEFPKEGPSILRIQQVVRGDSAAYFCASSLGTSGPYEQYFGPGTRLTVT.

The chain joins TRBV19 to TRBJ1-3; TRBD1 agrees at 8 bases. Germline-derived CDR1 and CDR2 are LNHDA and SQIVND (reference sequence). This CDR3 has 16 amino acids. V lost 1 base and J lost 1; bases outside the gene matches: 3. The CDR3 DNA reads TGTGCCAGTAGTATAGCTCGGACAGGGTCTGGAAACACCATATATTTT. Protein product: CASSIARTGSGNTIYF.

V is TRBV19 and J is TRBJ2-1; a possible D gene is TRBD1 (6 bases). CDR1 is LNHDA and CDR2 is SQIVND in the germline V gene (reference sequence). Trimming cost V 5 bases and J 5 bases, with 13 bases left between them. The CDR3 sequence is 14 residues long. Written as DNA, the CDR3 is TGTGCCAGTAGTGTGGGGGCCTTCGACAATGAGCAGTTCTTC. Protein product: CASSVGAFDNEQFF.

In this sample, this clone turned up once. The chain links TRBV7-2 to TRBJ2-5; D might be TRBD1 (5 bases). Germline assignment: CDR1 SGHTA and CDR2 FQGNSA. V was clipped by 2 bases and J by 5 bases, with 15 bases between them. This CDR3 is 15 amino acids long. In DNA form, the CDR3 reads TGTGCCAGCAGCTTACAGGGCTTTGGGCTGGAGACCCAGTACTTC. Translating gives CASSLQGFGLETQYF.

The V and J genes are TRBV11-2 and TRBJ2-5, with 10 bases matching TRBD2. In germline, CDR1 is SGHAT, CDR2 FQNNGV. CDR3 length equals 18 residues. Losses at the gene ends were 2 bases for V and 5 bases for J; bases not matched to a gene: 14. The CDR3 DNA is TGTGCCAGCAGCTTAAGGCTAGGTAGCGGGAGGTCTGCGGAGACCCAGTACTTC. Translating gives CASSLRLGSGRSAETQYF.

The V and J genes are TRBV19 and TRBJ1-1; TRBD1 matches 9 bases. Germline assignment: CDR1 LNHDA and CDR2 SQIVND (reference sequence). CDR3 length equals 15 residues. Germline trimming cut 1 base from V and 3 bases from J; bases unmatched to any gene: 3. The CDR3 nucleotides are TGTGCCAGTAGTATAGTAGACAGGGGGTACACTGAAGCTTTCTTT. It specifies CASSIVDRGYTEAFF.

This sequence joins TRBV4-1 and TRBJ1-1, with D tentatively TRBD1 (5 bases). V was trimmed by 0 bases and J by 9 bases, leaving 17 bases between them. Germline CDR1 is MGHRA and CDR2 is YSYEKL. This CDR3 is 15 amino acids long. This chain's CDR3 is CASSQEGRGGEKAFF. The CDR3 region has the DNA TGCGCCAGCAGCCAAGAGGGGCGGGGAGGAGAGAAAGCTTTCTTT.

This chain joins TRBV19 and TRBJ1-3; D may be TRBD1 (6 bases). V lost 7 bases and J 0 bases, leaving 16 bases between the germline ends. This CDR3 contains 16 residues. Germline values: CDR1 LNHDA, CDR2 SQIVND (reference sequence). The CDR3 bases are TGTGCCAGTACCGAAAGGGGGAGGGCCTCTGGAAACACCATATATTTT. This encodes CASTERGRASGNTIYF.

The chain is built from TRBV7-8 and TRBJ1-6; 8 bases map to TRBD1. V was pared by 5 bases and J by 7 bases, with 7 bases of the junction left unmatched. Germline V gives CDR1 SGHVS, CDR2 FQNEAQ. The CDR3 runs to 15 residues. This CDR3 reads CASSVRTGRNSPLHF. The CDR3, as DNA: TGTGCCAGCAGCGTTAGGACAGGGCGAAATTCACCCCTCCACTTT.

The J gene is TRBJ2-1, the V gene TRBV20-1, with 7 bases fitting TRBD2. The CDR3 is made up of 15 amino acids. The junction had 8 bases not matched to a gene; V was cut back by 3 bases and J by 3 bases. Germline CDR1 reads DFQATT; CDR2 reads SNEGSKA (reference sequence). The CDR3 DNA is TGCAGTGCTAGTGGGGGGGTAAGAGGCTACAATGAGCAGTTCTTC. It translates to CSASGGVRGYNEQFF.

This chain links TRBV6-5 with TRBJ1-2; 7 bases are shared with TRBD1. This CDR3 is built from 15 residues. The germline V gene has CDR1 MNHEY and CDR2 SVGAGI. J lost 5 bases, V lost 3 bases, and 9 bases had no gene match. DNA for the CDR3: TGTGCCAGCAGTTATGGGGACAGCCATGGATATGGCTACACCTTC. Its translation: CASSYGDSHGYGYTF.

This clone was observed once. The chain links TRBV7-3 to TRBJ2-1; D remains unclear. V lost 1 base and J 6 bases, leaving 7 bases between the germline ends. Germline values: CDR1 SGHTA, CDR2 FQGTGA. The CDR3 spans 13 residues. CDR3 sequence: CASSLNSVNEQFF. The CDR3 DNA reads TGTGCCAGCAGCTTAAATTCGGTCAATGAGCAGTTCTTC.

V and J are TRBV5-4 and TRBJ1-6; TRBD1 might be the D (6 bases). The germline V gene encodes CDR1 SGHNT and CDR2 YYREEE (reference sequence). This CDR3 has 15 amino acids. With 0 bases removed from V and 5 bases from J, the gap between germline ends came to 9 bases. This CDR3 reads CASSLGTANNSPLHF. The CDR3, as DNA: TGTGCCAGCAGCTTGGGGACAGCGAATAATTCACCCCTCCACTTT. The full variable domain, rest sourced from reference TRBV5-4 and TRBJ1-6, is ETGVTQSPTHLIKTRGQQVTLRCSSQSGHNTVSWYQQALGQGPQFIFQYYREEENGRGNFPPRFSGLQFPNYSSELNVNALELDDSALYLCASSLGTANNSPLHFGNGTRLTVT.

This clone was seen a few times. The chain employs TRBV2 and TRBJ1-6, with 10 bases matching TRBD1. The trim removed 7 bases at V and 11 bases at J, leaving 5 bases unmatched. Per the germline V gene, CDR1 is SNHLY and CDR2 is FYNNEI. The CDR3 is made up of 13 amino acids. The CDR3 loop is CASIGTGDPPLHF. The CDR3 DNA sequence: TGTGCCAGCATAGGGACAGGGGATCCACCCCTCCACTTT.

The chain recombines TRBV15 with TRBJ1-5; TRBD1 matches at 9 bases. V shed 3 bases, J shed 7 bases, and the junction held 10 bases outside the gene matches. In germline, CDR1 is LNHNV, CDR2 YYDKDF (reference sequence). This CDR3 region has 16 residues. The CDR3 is CATSSDRQGGRQPQHF. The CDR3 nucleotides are TGTGCCACCAGCAGCGATAGACAGGGGGGAAGGCAGCCCCAGCATTTT.

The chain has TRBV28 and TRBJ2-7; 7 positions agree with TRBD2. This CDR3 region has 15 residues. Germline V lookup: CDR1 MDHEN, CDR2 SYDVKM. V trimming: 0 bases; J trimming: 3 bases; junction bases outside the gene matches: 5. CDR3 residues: CASSLWTSGNYEQYF. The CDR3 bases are TGTGCCAGCAGTTTATGGACCAGCGGGAACTACGAGCAGTACTTC.

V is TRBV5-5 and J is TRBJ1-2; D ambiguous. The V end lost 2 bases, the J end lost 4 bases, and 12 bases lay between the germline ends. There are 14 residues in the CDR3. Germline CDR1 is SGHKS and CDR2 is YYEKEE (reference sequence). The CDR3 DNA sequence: TGTGCCAGCAGCTTCGACATAAGCGGCTATGGCTACACCTTC. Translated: CASSFDISGYGYTF.

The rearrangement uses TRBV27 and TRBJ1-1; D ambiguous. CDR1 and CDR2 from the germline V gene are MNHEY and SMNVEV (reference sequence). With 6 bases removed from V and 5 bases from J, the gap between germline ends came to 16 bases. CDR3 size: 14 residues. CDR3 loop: CASRTTPAGTEAFF. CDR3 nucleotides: TGTGCCAGCAGAACGACCCCGGCGGGAACTGAAGCTTTCTTT.

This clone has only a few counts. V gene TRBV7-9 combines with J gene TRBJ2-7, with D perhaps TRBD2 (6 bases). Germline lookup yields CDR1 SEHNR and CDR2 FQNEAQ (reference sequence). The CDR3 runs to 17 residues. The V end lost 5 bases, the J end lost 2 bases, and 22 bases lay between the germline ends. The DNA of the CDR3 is TGTGCCAGCAGCGGAGTTCCGGTGGCTAGCGCGGCCTACGAGCAGTACTTC. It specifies CASSGVPVASAAYEQYF.

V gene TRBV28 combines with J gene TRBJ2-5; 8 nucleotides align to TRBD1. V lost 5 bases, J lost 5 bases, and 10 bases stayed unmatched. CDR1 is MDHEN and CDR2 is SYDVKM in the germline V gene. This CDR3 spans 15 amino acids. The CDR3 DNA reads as TGTGCCAGCAGTCACGGGGAGGACAGGGTGGAGACCCAGTACTTC. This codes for CASSHGEDRVETQYF.

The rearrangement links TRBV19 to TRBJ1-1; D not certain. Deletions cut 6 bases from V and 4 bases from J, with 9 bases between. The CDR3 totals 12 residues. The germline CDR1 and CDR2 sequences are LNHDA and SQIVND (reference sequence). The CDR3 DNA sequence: TGTGCCAGTAGACTAGGTGCCACTGAAGCTTTCTTT. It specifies CASRLGATEAFF.

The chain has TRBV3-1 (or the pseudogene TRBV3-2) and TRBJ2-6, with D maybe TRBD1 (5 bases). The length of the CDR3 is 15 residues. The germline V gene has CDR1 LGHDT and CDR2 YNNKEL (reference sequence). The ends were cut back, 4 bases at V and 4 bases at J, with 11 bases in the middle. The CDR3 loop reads CASSPAGWGANVLTF. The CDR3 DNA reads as TGTGCCAGCAGCCCGGCAGGGTGGGGGGCCAACGTCCTGACTTTC.

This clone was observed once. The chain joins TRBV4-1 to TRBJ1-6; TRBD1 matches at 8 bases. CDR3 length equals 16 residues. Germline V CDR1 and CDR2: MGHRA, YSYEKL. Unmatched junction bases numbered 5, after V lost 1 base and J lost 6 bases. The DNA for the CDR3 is TGCGCCAGCAGCCAAGTCGCAGGGGGCGGTAATTCACCCCTCCACTTT. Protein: CASSQVAGGGNSPLHF.

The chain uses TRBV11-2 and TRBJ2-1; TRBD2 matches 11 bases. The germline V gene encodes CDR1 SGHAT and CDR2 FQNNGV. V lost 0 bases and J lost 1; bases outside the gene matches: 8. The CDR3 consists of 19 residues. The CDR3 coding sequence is TGTGCCAGCAGCTTAGATCAATTTAGCGGGGGGGCTTCCTACAATGAGCAGTTCTTC. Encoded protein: CASSLDQFSGGASYNEQFF.

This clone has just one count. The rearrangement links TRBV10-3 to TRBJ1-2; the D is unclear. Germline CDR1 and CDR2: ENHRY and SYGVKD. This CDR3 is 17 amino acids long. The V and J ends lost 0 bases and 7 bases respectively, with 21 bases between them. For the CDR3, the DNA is TGTGCCATCAGTGAGTCCGTGCAGACCACAGCCATGGGTGGCTACACCTTC. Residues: CAISESVQTTAMGGYTF.

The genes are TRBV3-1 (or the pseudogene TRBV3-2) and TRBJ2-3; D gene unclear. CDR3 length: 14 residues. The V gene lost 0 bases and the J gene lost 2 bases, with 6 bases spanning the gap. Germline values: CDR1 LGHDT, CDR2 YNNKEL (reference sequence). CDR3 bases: TGTGCCAGCAGCCAAGATCGCGCCACAGATACGCAGTATTTT. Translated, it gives CASSQDRATDTQYF.

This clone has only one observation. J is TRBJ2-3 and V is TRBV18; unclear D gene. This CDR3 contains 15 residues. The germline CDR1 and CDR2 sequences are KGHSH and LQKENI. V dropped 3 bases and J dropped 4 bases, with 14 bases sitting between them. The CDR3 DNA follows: TGTGCCAGCTCACCGTCTTCTCGCGAGCCAGATACGCAGTATTTT. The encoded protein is CASSPSSREPDTQYF.

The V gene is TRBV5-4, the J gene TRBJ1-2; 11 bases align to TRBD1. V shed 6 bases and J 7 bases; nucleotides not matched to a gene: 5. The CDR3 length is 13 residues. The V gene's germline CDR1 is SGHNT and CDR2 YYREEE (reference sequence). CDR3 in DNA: TGTGCCAGCATGTCTGGACAGGGGGCTGGCTACACCTTC. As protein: CASMSGQGAGYTF.

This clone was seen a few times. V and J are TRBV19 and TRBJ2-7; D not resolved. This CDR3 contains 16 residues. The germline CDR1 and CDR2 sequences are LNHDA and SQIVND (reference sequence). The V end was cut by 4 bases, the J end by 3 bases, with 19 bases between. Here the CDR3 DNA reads TGTGCCAGTAGTAGAGAAATAGTGGCGGTGGGCTACGAGCAGTACTTC. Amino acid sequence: CASSREIVAVGYEQYF.

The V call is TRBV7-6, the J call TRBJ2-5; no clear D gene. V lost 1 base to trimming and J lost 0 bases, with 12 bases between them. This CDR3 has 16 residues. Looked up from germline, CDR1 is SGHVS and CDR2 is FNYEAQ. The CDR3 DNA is TGTGCCAGCAGCTTAGGTTTACAACCGTACCAAGAGACCCAGTACTTC. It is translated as CASSLGLQPYQETQYF.

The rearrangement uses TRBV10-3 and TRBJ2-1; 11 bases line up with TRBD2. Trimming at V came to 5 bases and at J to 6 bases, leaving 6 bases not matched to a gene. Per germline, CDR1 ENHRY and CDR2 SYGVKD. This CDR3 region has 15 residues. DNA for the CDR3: TGTGCCATCAGTAAACTAGCGGGAGACGTCAATGAGCAGTTCTTC. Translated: CAISKLAGDVNEQFF.

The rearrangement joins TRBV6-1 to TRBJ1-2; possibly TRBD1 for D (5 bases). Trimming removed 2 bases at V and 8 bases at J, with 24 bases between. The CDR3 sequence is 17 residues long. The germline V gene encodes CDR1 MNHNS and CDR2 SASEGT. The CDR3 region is CASSETPGGAGNSGYTF. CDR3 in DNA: TGTGCCAGCAGTGAAACCCCTGGAGGGGCAGGGAATAGCGGCTACACCTTC.